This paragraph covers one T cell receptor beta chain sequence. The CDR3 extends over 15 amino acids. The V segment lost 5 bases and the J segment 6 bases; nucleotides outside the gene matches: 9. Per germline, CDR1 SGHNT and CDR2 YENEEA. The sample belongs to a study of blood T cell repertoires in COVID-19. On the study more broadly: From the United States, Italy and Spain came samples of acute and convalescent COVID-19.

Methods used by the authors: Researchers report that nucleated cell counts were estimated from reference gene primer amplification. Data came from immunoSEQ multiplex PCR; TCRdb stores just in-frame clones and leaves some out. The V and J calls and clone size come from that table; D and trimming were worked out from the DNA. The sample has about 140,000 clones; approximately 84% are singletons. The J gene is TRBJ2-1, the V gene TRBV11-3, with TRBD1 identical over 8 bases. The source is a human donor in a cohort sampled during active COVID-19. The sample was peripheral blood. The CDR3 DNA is TGTGCCAGCAGCCACTCCCGGGACAGGAGCAATGAGCAGTTCTTC. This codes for CASSHSRDRSNEQFF.